This TCR beta chain was captured in a study of blood T cells in healthy people across ages. Total RNA, at least 5 micrograms per sample, was extracted from PBMCs. This CDR3 has 14 residues. V was clipped by 6 bases and J by 4 bases, with 15 bases between them. Germline V gives CDR1 SEHNR, CDR2 FQNEAQ (reference sequence). Primers used in a second PCR of about 6 to 11 cycles were a sample-barcoded 5' primer and a J-beta primer mix. MiXCR, applied by TCRdb to the 5' RACE reads, yields one record per CDR3 protein. The top ten hold around 49% of the sample, which has approximately 350,000 distinct CDR3 sequences, about 55% seen once.

This chain links TRBV7-9 with TRBJ1-2; D ambiguous. The sequence was obtained from a man in his sixties in good health. The sample taken for sequencing was blood. The CDR3: CASSYSPGIYGYTF. The CDR3, as DNA: TGTGCCAGCAGTTACTCGCCCGGGATCTATGGCTACACCTTC.